This entry features one TCR beta chain sequence. This clonotype was seen only a few times. Its antigen is still unknown. Base qualities are not provided; no much larger clone lies one nucleotide away. These data belong to a study of T-cell reconstitution after alpha-beta-depleted transplantation in children (dated by TCRdb to the mid-2010s). With regard to the full study: Using TCR repertoire profiling, the study followed T-cell immune reconstitution in a quantitative way in children after TCRalphabeta/CD19-depleted allogeneic hematopoietic cell transplantation.

The receptor library was made with PCR. The run used an Illumina HiSeq 2500. To normalize quantification of the TCRbeta repertoire, the TCR libraries were built with molecular barcoding that relied on unique molecular identifiers. The public reads were reanalyzed by TCRdb: fastp trimming at Q25, MiXCR alignment, in-frame beta chains only. Identical CDR3 proteins give one entry, which carries the most common genes and DNA. The sample table shows roughly 590,000 distinct CDR3 sequences, and about 15% are seen once. The ten largest make up approximately 1% of the sample. From the cysteine through the phenylalanine, the CDR3 covers 14 amino acids. The entry retains the CDR3 DNA only, 42 bases that are in frame from base 1. V is shortened by 3 bases, J by 0 bases, and the region joining them spans 10 bases. The germline V gene sets CDR1 to SGHRS and CDR2 to YFSETQ.

This specimen consisted of PBMCs from the stem cell graft donor, obtained from the stem cell graft. This receptor was obtained from a human donor who donated a stem cell graft to a child with acute myeloid leukemia. The rearrangement combines TRBV5-1 with TRBJ2-7; TRBD1 is perhaps the D gene, given 6 matching bases. The bases read TGCGCCAGCAGCTCTGGGACACTCTCCTACGAGCAGTACTTC. Translated, this is CASSSGTLSYEQYF. Beyond the CDR3, the reference TRBV5-1 and TRBJ2-7 genes provide the residues; the full variable domain reads: KAGVTQTPRYLIKTRGQQVTLSCSPISGHRSVSWYQQTPGQGLQFLFEYFSETQRNKGNFPGRFSGRQFSNSRSEMNVSTLELGDSALYLCASSSGTLSYEQYFGPGTRLTVT.